Following are 27 T cell receptor beta chains from one sample sequenced in a study of blood T cell repertoires in COVID-19. The assay was immunoSEQ multiplex PCR, and TCRdb's table has in-frame clones only and misses some. The sample holds fewer than 130,000 clones; roughly 82% are singletons and the top ten take about 17%. Sequencing was carried out using peripheral blood. The receptors stem from a woman aged 60 to 75 with acute or convalescent COVID-19.

The genes are TRBV19 and TRBJ2-3, with 8 bases that match TRBD1. J was trimmed by 0 bases and V by 7 bases; bases with no gene match: 3. Germline V CDR1 and CDR2: LNHDA, SQIVND (reference sequence). The CDR3 runs 14 residues. Written as DNA, the CDR3 is TGTGCCAGTAACGACAGGGGTAGCACAGATACGCAGTATTTT. Translating it yields CASNDRGSTDTQYF. Complete variable domain (other parts from reference TRBV19 and TRBJ2-3): DGGITQSPKYLFRKEGQNVTLSCEQNLNHDAMYWYRQDPGQGLRLIYYSQIVNDFQKGDIAEGYSVSREKKESFPLTVTSAQKNPTAFYLCASNDRGSTDTQYFGPGTRLTVL.

The chain carries TRBV4-2 and TRBJ2-5; tentatively, D is TRBD2 (6 bases). CDR3 size: 13 residues. Germline-derived CDR1 and CDR2 are LGHNA and YNFKEQ. The V end lost 5 bases, the J end lost 2 bases, and 9 bases lay between the germline ends. The CDR3: CASSTGLQETQYF. In nucleotides, the CDR3 is TGTGCCAGCAGCACGGGACTGCAAGAGACCCAGTACTTC.

The sample holds one count of this clone. The chain employs TRBV5-4 and TRBJ1-1; 8 bases fit TRBD1. V lost 0 bases to trimming and J lost 11 bases; unmatched junction nucleotides: 9. The CDR3 is made up of 14 amino acids. Germline CDR1 reads SGHNT; CDR2 reads YYREEE (reference sequence). CDR3 coding DNA: TGTGCCAGCAGCTTGGCCGGACAGGGAAAGAGGGCTTTCTTT. As protein: CASSLAGQGKRAFF.

This sequence joins TRBV19 and TRBJ1-4; D not resolved. There are 15 residues in the CDR3. The germline CDR1 and CDR2 sequences are LNHDA and SQIVND (reference sequence). Trimming pared 1 base from V and 3 bases from J, leaving 9 bases between. The CDR3 nucleotides are TGTGCCAGTAGTATAGTCCCGGGATCTAATGAAAAACTGTTTTTT. Translating it yields CASSIVPGSNEKLFF.

The chain employs TRBV7-2 and TRBJ1-5; D perhaps matches TRBD1 (5 bases). V gave up 0 bases and J gave up 3 bases, with 9 bases separating them. This CDR3 has 15 amino acids. Per germline, CDR1 SGHTA and CDR2 FQGNSA. CDR3 region: CASSLAPTANQPQHF. The CDR3 nucleotides read TGTGCCAGCAGCTTAGCTCCGACAGCCAATCAGCCCCAGCATTTT.

The genes are TRBV28 and TRBJ2-7, with 10 positions matching TRBD1. The V gene end was trimmed by 6 bases and the J gene end by 7 bases; junction bases not matched to a gene: 9. Germline-derived CDR1 and CDR2 are MDHEN and SYDVKM. This CDR3 comprises 14 residues. CDR3 DNA: TGTGCCAGCAGACCCGGGACAGGGGTGCGAGAGCAGTACTTC. Its protein is CASRPGTGVREQYF.

The chain links TRBV2 to TRBJ1-5; the match to TRBD1 covers 7 bases. V lost 5 bases, J lost 5 bases, and 3 bases stayed unmatched. The CDR3 is 13 amino acids. CDR1 and CDR2 from the germline V gene are SNHLY and FYNNEI. The CDR3 DNA reads TGTGCCAGCAGTCCGGGACAGCATCAGCCCCAGCATTTT. This encodes CASSPGQHQPQHF. Together with reference TRBV2 and TRBJ1-5, the CDR3 gives the full variable domain: EPEVTQTPSHQVTQMGQEVILRCVPISNHLYFYWYRQILGQKVEFLVSFYNNEISEKSEIFDDQFSVERPDGSNFTLKIRSTKLEDSAMYFCASSPGQHQPQHFGDGTRLSIL.

This CDR3 is CASTEGARTEAFF. For the CDR3, the DNA is TGTGCCAGCACGGAGGGCGCGAGAACTGAAGCTTTCTTT. The chain uses TRBV6-5 and TRBJ1-1, with D unclear. CDR3 length equals 13 residues. Germline CDR1 and CDR2: MNHEY and SVGAGI. The ends were cut back, 7 bases at V and 5 bases at J, with 14 bases in the middle.

V and J are TRBV24-1 and TRBJ2-7; 7 nucleotides agree with TRBD1. The germline V gene encodes CDR1 KGHDR and CDR2 SFDVKD. CDR3 length: 15 amino acids. The J segment lost 2 bases and the V segment lost 5 bases, leaving 8 bases of the junction unmatched. CDR3 sequence (DNA): TGTGCCACCAGTGTTCCACAGGGGCCCACCTACGAGCAGTACTTC. The encoded protein is CATSVPQGPTYEQYF.

This chain joins TRBV6-2 or TRBV6-3 and TRBJ1-4; the D is unclear. The germline V and J ends were trimmed by 5 bases and 6 bases, with 16 bases remaining between them. The CDR3 length is 15 residues. The V gene's germline CDR1 is MNHEY and CDR2 SVGEGT. In nucleotides, the CDR3 is TGTGCCAGCAGTACCCACGGGGTGGCGGATGAAAAACTGTTTTTT. Protein product: CASSTHGVADEKLFF.

The rearrangement uses TRBV5-1 and TRBJ2-1; TRBD1 matches 10 bases. The CDR3 covers 15 residues. Germline CDR1 and CDR2: SGHRS and YFSETQ. V was pared by 1 base and J by 3 bases, with 1 base of the junction left unmatched. The CDR3 sequence: CASSLRTGGYNEQFF. In nucleotides, the CDR3 is TGCGCCAGCAGCTTGCGGACAGGGGGCTACAATGAGCAGTTCTTC.

The chain is built from TRBV24-1 and TRBJ2-1, with D possibly matching TRBD2 (5 bases). The CDR3 is made up of 16 amino acids. Between the trimmed V and J ends, which lost 0 bases and 3 bases, there was a span of 11 bases. Germline V gives CDR1 KGHDR, CDR2 SFDVKD. The CDR3 sequence: CATSDLGGSGYNEQFF. CDR3 nucleotide sequence: TGTGCCACCAGTGATTTGGGCGGGTCTGGCTACAATGAGCAGTTCTTC.

CDR3 bases: TGTGCCAGCAGCTTAAGTCTGGGCGAGCCCCAGCATTTT. This sequence encodes CASSLSLGEPQHF. V usage is TRBV7-2 and J usage is TRBJ1-5, with D hard to call. Trimming removed 2 bases from V and 8 bases from J, with 10 bases in between. This CDR3 is built from 13 residues. Germline assignment: CDR1 SGHTA and CDR2 FQGNSA. Full variable domain (remainder filled in from reference TRBV7-2 and TRBJ1-5): GAGVSQSPSNKVTEKGKDVELRCDPISGHTALYWYRQSLGQGLEFLIYFQGNSAPDKSGLPSDRFSAERTGGSVSTLTIQRTQQEDSAVYLCASSLSLGEPQHFGDGTRLSIL.

This clone appeared a single time. This chain connects TRBV11-3 to TRBJ2-3; D is possibly TRBD2 (6 bases). The V end lost 8 bases, the J end lost 0 bases, and 12 bases lay between the germline ends. The CDR3 covers 14 residues. Germline V gene lookup returns CDR1 SGHNT and CDR2 YENEEA. DNA of the CDR3: TGTGCCAGCGGATCTAGCGCTAGCACAGATACGCAGTATTTT. It specifies CASGSSASTDTQYF.

The rearrangement links TRBV5-4 to TRBJ2-2; D is unclear. The ends were cut back, 0 bases at V and 6 bases at J, with 6 bases in the middle. Germline values: CDR1 SGHNT, CDR2 YYREEE (reference sequence). The length of the CDR3 is 13 residues. The CDR3 DNA sequence: TGTGCCAGCAGCTTGGCTCCGGCCGGGGAGCTGTTTTTT. Residues: CASSLAPAGELFF.

This clone turned up a few times. The chain recombines TRBV25-1 with TRBJ1-2; D is ambiguous. CDR3 size: 15 residues. Trimming cost V 7 bases and J 2 bases, with 17 bases left between them. Germline lookup yields CDR1 MGHDK and CDR2 SYGVNS. Here the CDR3 reads CASTYPQVENYGYTF. Here the CDR3 DNA reads TGTGCCAGCACATACCCTCAAGTGGAGAACTATGGCTACACCTTC.

The chain uses TRBV2 and TRBJ1-5; D is uncertain. This CDR3 region has 16 residues. Trimming left V 1 base short and J 0 bases short, with 10 bases between. Germline V gene data show CDR1 as SNHLY and CDR2 as FYNNEI. The CDR3 nucleotides read TGTGCCAGCAGTGAAGAGGCAGGCTCTAGCAATCAGCCCCAGCATTTT. Protein: CASSEEAGSSNQPQHF. Together with reference TRBV2 and TRBJ1-5, the CDR3 gives the full variable domain: EPEVTQTPSHQVTQMGQEVILRCVPISNHLYFYWYRQILGQKVEFLVSFYNNEISEKSEIFDDQFSVERPDGSNFTLKIRSTKLEDSAMYFCASSEEAGSSNQPQHFGDGTRLSIL.

The rearrangement uses TRBV30 and TRBJ1-6; D not resolved. CDR1 and CDR2 from the germline V gene are GTSNPN and SVGIG (reference sequence). The CDR3 runs to 13 residues. Between the trimmed V and J ends, which lost 3 bases and 4 bases, there was a span of 7 bases. The CDR3, as DNA: TGTGCCTGGAGCAGAGGGTATAATTCACCCCTCCACTTT. Translation gives CAWSRGYNSPLHF.

The chain carries TRBV5-8 and TRBJ2-1; TRBD2 matches 8 bases. The V segment lost 5 bases and the J segment 12 bases; nucleotides outside the gene matches: 7. The germline gives CDR1 SGHTS, CDR2 YDEGEE. The CDR3 spans 12 residues. The CDR3 loop reads CASRLAGRSQFF. For the CDR3, the DNA is TGTGCCAGCAGGTTAGCGGGGCGCTCGCAGTTCTTC.

This chain joins TRBV4-1 and TRBJ1-5; unclear D gene. Per the germline V gene, CDR1 is MGHRA and CDR2 is YSYEKL. V was trimmed by 1 base and J by 6 bases, leaving 16 bases between them. This CDR3 is 16 amino acids long. CDR3 DNA: TGCGCCAGCAGCCAAGGAGCAGCGGAGGTTTCTCAGCCCCAGCATTTT. Amino acids: CASSQGAAEVSQPQHF.

The CDR3 DNA reads as TGTGCCAGCAGCCTCCCGGGACAGGGGGCGGCTGGCTACACCTTC. It yields the protein CASSLPGQGAAGYTF. V gene TRBV5-6 combines with J gene TRBJ1-2; 12 bases align to TRBD1. Germline values: CDR1 SGHDT, CDR2 YYEEEE. The CDR3 contains 15 residues. The V and J ends lost 4 bases and 7 bases, in that order; junction bases with no gene match: 8.

In this sample, this clone turned up a few times. The chain has TRBV5-4 and TRBJ1-1; 7 positions match TRBD1. Per germline, CDR1 SGHNT and CDR2 YYREEE (reference sequence). The CDR3 is 13 amino acids. V trimming: 0 bases; J trimming: 8 bases; junction bases outside the gene matches: 4. CDR3 nucleotides: TGTGCCAGCAGCTTGGGCCGGGACAGAGAAGCTTTCTTT. It translates to CASSLGRDREAFF. The full variable domain, rest sourced from reference TRBV5-4 and TRBJ1-1, is ETGVTQSPTHLIKTRGQQVTLRCSSQSGHNTVSWYQQALGQGPQFIFQYYREEENGRGNFPPRFSGLQFPNYSSELNVNALELDDSALYLCASSLGRDREAFFGQGTRLTVV.

This clone has only a few counts. The DNA for the CDR3 is TGTGCCAGCAGCTCGACAGTCTACGAGCAGTACTTC. It translates to CASSSTVYEQYF. The rearrangement links TRBV7-8 to TRBJ2-7; tentatively, D is TRBD1 (5 bases). There are 12 residues in the CDR3. With 4 bases removed from V and 3 bases from J, the gap between germline ends came to 7 bases. The germline gives CDR1 SGHVS, CDR2 FQNEAQ.

V gene TRBV18 combines with J gene TRBJ1-3; D remains unclear. This CDR3 region has 14 residues. Germline loops: CDR1 KGHSH, CDR2 LQKENI. The V end lost 1 base, the J end lost 1 base, and 5 bases lay between the germline ends. CDR3 region: CASSPRASGNTIYF. CDR3 bases: TGTGCCAGCTCACCACGGGCTTCTGGAAACACCATATATTTT.

The chain employs TRBV18 and TRBJ2-1; 8 bases map to TRBD2. The CDR3 runs to 20 residues. Germline loops: CDR1 KGHSH, CDR2 LQKENI. The J segment lost 7 bases and the V segment lost 5 bases, leaving 25 bases of the junction unmatched. CDR3 region: CASSSPYLTVERGTRNEQFF. CDR3 DNA sequence: TGTGCCAGCTCATCCCCCTACCTTACCGTTGAGCGGGGGACCCGGAATGAGCAGTTCTTC.

The V and J genes are TRBV24-1 and TRBJ2-3, with 10 bases fitting TRBD2. The CDR3 contains 20 residues. Germline CDR1 is KGHDR and CDR2 is SFDVKD. The V and J ends lost 4 bases and 2 bases, in that order; junction bases with no gene match: 17. CDR3 DNA: TGTGCCACCAGTGACCCCTGGGGGGTTCTAGCGGGGGAAAACACAGATACGCAGTATTTT. Its translation is CATSDPWGVLAGENTDTQYF.

V and J are TRBV7-3 and TRBJ2-1, with 8 bases that match TRBD2. CDR1 SGHTA and CDR2 FQGTGA come from the germline V gene. V lost 3 bases to trimming and J lost 6 bases; unmatched junction nucleotides: 7. The CDR3 contains 15 residues. CDR3 loop: CASSLVGTSSNEQFF. CDR3 sequence (DNA): TGTGCCAGCAGCTTGGTAGGGACTAGTAGCAATGAGCAGTTCTTC.